These T cell receptor beta chains were read from a single sample in a study of cytomegalovirus exposure and HLA in healthy donors. Sequenced by immunoSEQ multiplex PCR; TCRdb stores in-frame clones only, minus some. The table records around 190,000 clones, about 77% of them present only once. Material: PBMCs. Receptor source: a man aged 25-45 years in good health and CMV-seropositive. The CDR3 runs from the conserved cysteine through the conserved F or W. The order of the fields is D gene, clone size, V gene, J gene, CDR3 DNA, CDR3 protein. The D gene is left open where the match is weak. The size entry is marked missing in some rows and otherwise reads once, few, many or a size class.

>TRBD2|NA|TRBV28|TRBJ2-3
TGTGCCAGCACCCTCGGGGGCGGGAGGTTTACAGATACGCAGTATTTT
CASTLGGGRFTDTQYF
>TRBD1|NA|TRBV7-9|TRBJ1-2
TGTGCCAGCAGCCCCCGCAGGGGGAGCACCTATGGCTACACCTTC
CASSPRRGSTYGYTF
>TRBD1|NA|TRBV27|TRBJ1-4
TGTGCCAGCAGTTCATCAGGGGGGGCCAACGAAAAACTGTTTTTT
CASSSSGGANEKLFF
>TRBD1|NA|TRBV5-1|TRBJ2-7
TGCGCCAGCAGCTTACAGGGGGCTATGGGTGAGCAGTACTTC
CASSLQGAMGEQYF
>TRBD2|NA|TRBV18|TRBJ2-5
TGTGCCAGCTCACCAGACTCTGCGGGGGGGTTGAAGACCCAGTACTTC
CASSPDSAGGLKTQYF
>TRBD1|NA|TRBV4-3|TRBJ1-5
TGCGCCAGCAGCCAAGCTCTAGGGGACAGGGAATATAGCAATCAGCCCCAGCATTTT
CASSQALGDREYSNQPQHF
>NA|NA|TRBV6-1|TRBJ1-1
TGTGCCAGCAGTGATGGGGGCCTGAACACTGAAGCTTTCTTT
CASSDGGLNTEAFF
>NA|NA|TRBV7-8|TRBJ1-1
TGTGCCAGCAGCATTACCCAGTACACTGAAGCTTTCTTT
CASSITQYTEAFF
>NA|NA|TRBV5-1|TRBJ2-2
TGCGCCAGCAGCTGGAACAGGGACGGGGACACCGGGGAGCTGTTTTTT
CASSWNRDGDTGELFF
>NA|once|TRBV11-3|TRBJ2-2
TGTGCCAGCAGCTTATTCGGGGTGAACACCGGGGAGCTGTTTTTT
CASSLFGVNTGELFF
>NA|once|TRBV5-4|TRBJ2-7
TGTGCCAGCAGCTTGCGGGCAGGGGACGAGCAGTACTTC
CASSLRAGDEQYF
>NA|once|TRBV11-1|TRBJ2-3
TGTGCCAGCAGCTTCCCCGTCGCAGATACGCAGTATTTT
CASSFPVADTQYF
>TRBD1|NA|TRBV18|TRBJ2-7
TGTGCCAGCTCACCAACACGACAGGGGGCTACCTACGAGCAGTACTTC
CASSPTRQGATYEQYF
>NA|NA|TRBV25-1|TRBJ2-5
TGTGCCAGCAGCTATCCCGGGACACTTGGATTTGAGCAGTACTTC
CASSYPGTLGFEQYF
>TRBD1|NA|TRBV7-6|TRBJ1-4
TGTGCCAGCAGCTCCAGACAGGGGACTAATGAAAAACTGTTTTTT
CASSSRQGTNEKLFF
>TRBD2|NA|TRBV9|TRBJ2-3
TGTGCCAGCGAACCCCAAGCGGGGATAAGCACAGATACGCAGTATTTT
CASEPQAGISTDTQYF
>TRBD1|NA|TRBV5-1|TRBJ2-7
TGCGCCAGCAGCTTATATCCGGGACAGCCGACGGGCGAGCAGTACTTC
CASSLYPGQPTGEQYF
>NA|NA|TRBV6-6|TRBJ2-3
TGTGCCAGCAGTTACCGACAGGGGAGGGGCACAGATACGCAGTATTTT
CASSYRQGRGTDTQYF
>TRBD1|NA|TRBV28|TRBJ1-5
TGTGCCAGCAGTTCCGGGACAGGTACCCAGCCCCAGCATTTT
CASSSGTGTQPQHF
>NA|NA|TRBV7-9|TRBJ2-1
TGTGCCAGCAGCTTAGAACTTGGTGAGCAGTTCTTC
CASSLELGEQFF
>NA|NA|TRBV6-6|TRBJ2-1
TGTGCCAGCAGTTCCCGCCGGGGGTCCTACAATGAGCAGTTCTTC
CASSSRRGSYNEQFF
>TRBD1|few|TRBV11-2|TRBJ1-1
TGTGCCAGCAGAACAGCAGGGGGGAACACTGAAGCTTTCTTT
CASRTAGGNTEAFF
>TRBD1|NA|TRBV2|TRBJ1-1
TGTGCCAGCAGTCAGGGGGAGGACACTGAAGCTTTCTTT
CASSQGEDTEAFF
>TRBD1|NA|TRBV18|TRBJ2-1
TGTGCCAGCTCACCCGACAGGGGGCCGGTTGAGCAGTTCTTC
CASSPDRGPVEQFF
>TRBD2|NA|TRBV18|TRBJ2-3
TGTGCCAGCTCACTTCAGGGCGGGAGGGCCCAAGATACGCAGTATTTT
CASSLQGGRAQDTQYF
>TRBD2|NA|TRBV27|TRBJ2-7
TGTGCCAGCAGTTTAGGGACTAGCGGAACCTACGAGCAGTACTTC
CASSLGTSGTYEQYF